The rows below give T cell receptor beta chains drawn from one sample of a study of T cell repertoires in ileal Crohn's disease. Clones were sequenced by immunoSEQ multiplex PCR, and TCRdb holds only the in-frame ones, with some missing. The data show 16,000 or so clones, with roughly 78% seen just once and around 4.2% held by the top ten. The sequenced sample consisted of ileal tissue. Receptors originate from an adult with Crohn's disease. The CDR3 runs from the conserved cysteine through the conserved F or W. A D gene is named only where the DNA matches it firmly. Only part of the rows carry a size: once, few, many, or a class if the clone is expanded.

J gene: TRBJ1-5; clone size: .; D gene: TRBD1; V gene: TRBV18; CDR3 DNA: TGTGCCAGCTCTCCGGGGACAGCTAGCAATCAGCCCCAGCATTTT; CDR3 protein: CASSPGTASNQPQHF
J gene: TRBJ1-1; clone size: .; D gene: TRBD1; V gene: TRBV19; CDR3 DNA: TGTGCCAGCAGGGACAGGGGGATTAACACTGAAGCTTTCTTT; CDR3 protein: CASRDRGINTEAFF
J gene: TRBJ1-4; clone size: .; D gene: TRBD1; V gene: TRBV5-4; CDR3 DNA: TGTGCCAGCAGCTTGGGACAGGGGGGCACAACTAATGAAAAACTGTTTTTT; CDR3 protein: CASSLGQGGTTNEKLFF
J gene: TRBJ1-2; clone size: .; D gene: .; V gene: TRBV27; CDR3 DNA: TGTGCCAGCAGTCCCAGGGTGGGGGGCTACACCTTC; CDR3 protein: CASSPRVGGYTF
J gene: TRBJ1-1; clone size: few; D gene: .; V gene: TRBV15; CDR3 DNA: TGTGCCACCAGCAGGACAGGGAACACTGAAGCTTTCTTT; CDR3 protein: CATSRTGNTEAFF
J gene: TRBJ2-5; clone size: .; D gene: .; V gene: TRBV19; CDR3 DNA: TGTGCCAGTAGCCCGGGGGAGGAAGAGACCCAGTACTTC; CDR3 protein: CASSPGEEETQYF
J gene: TRBJ1-1; clone size: .; D gene: .; V gene: TRBV11-2; CDR3 DNA: TGTGCCAGCAGCTTAGTCCCGGACACTGAAGCTTTCTTT; CDR3 protein: CASSLVPDTEAFF
J gene: TRBJ2-7; clone size: .; D gene: .; V gene: TRBV7-8; CDR3 DNA: TGTGCCAGCAGCTTAGCGATAGCGTCATCCTACGAGCAGTACTTC; CDR3 protein: CASSLAIASSYEQYF
J gene: TRBJ2-7; clone size: few; D gene: TRBD2; V gene: TRBV18; CDR3 DNA: TGTGCCAGCTCACCCCGGGGCGGGGGGACCTACGAGCAGTACTTC; CDR3 protein: CASSPRGGGTYEQYF
J gene: TRBJ2-3; clone size: .; D gene: .; V gene: TRBV9; CDR3 DNA: TGTGCCAGCAGCGTAGCGGTAGGGGGGGCATTAGATACGCAGTATTTT; CDR3 protein: CASSVAVGGALDTQYF
J gene: TRBJ1-5; clone size: .; D gene: .; V gene: TRBV27; CDR3 DNA: TGTGCCAGCAAATTATCGCGGTCGGGTCAGCCCCAGCATTTT; CDR3 protein: CASKLSRSGQPQHF
J gene: TRBJ2-1; clone size: .; D gene: TRBD1; V gene: TRBV6-1; CDR3 DNA: TGTGCCAGCAGTGCAACAGGGGTTTCCCCTAATGAGCAGTTCTTC; CDR3 protein: CASSATGVSPNEQFF
J gene: TRBJ2-2; clone size: .; D gene: TRBD2; V gene: TRBV5-6; CDR3 DNA: TGTGCCAGCACCCGGCGGACTAGCGGGGGCCGGAACACCGGGGAGCTGTTTTTT; CDR3 protein: CASTRRTSGGRNTGELFF
J gene: TRBJ2-2; clone size: .; D gene: TRBD2; V gene: TRBV5-1; CDR3 DNA: TGCGCCAGCAGCTTGGCAGCGGGGTGGACCGGGGAGCTGTTTTTT; CDR3 protein: CASSLAAGWTGELFF
J gene: TRBJ2-7; clone size: .; D gene: .; V gene: TRBV2; CDR3 DNA: TGTGCCGTTGTTAGTCGGGACACCTCCTACGAGCAGTACTTC; CDR3 protein: CAVVSRDTSYEQYF
J gene: TRBJ2-3; clone size: .; D gene: .; V gene: TRBV18; CDR3 DNA: TGTGCCAGCTCACCACAGGATCTAGCCTTGACAGATACGCAGTATTTT; CDR3 protein: CASSPQDLALTDTQYF
J gene: TRBJ1-1; clone size: .; D gene: .; V gene: TRBV6-5; CDR3 DNA: TGTGCCAGCGGCTCCGGCGCGGCTGAAGCTTTCTTT; CDR3 protein: CASGSGAAEAFF
J gene: TRBJ2-3; clone size: .; D gene: .; V gene: TRBV6-1; CDR3 DNA: TGTGCCAGCAGCCGGGAATCGAGCTACACAGATACGCAGTATTTT; CDR3 protein: CASSRESSYTDTQYF
J gene: TRBJ1-2; clone size: .; D gene: TRBD1; V gene: TRBV27; CDR3 DNA: TGTGCCAGCAGTTTAACGGGACAGGGGAGAAACTATGGCTACACCTTC; CDR3 protein: CASSLTGQGRNYGYTF
J gene: TRBJ1-2; clone size: .; D gene: .; V gene: TRBV27; CDR3 DNA: TGTGCCAGCAAAACCGGGGATGGCTACACCTTC; CDR3 protein: CASKTGDGYTF
J gene: TRBJ1-1; clone size: once; D gene: .; V gene: TRBV7-7; CDR3 DNA: TGTGCTAGCAGCTTACGGTTGAACACTGAAGCTTTCTTT; CDR3 protein: CASSLRLNTEAFF